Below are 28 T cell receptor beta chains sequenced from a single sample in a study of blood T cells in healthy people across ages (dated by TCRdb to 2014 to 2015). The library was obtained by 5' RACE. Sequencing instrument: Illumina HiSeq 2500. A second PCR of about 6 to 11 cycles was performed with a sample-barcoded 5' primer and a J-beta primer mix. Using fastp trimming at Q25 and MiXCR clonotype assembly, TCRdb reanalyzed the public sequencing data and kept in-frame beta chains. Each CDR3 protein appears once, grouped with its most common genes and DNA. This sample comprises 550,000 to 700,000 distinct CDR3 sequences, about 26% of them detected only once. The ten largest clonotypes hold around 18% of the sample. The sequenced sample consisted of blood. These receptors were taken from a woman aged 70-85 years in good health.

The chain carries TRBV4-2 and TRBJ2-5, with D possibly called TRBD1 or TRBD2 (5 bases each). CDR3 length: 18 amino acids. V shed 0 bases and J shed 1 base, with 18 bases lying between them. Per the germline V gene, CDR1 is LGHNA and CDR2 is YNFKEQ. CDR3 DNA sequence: TGTGCCAGCAGCCAAGATTCTGGGGGTATACCCCTCCAAGAGACCCAGTACTTC. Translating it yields CASSQDSGGIPLQETQYF.

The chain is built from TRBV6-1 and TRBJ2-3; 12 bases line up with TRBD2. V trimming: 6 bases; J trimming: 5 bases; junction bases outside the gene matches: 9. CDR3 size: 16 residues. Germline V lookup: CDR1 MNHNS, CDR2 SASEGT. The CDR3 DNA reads TGTGCCAGCAGGAATAGACTAGCGGGGGTGATAGATACGCAGTATTTT. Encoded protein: CASRNRLAGVIDTQYF.

CDR3 region: CASSYDRGKNTEAFF. The CDR3 DNA reads as TGTGCCAGCAGCTACGACAGGGGGAAGAACACTGAAGCTTTCTTT. The rearrangement uses TRBV6-5 and TRBJ1-1; 9 bases are a match to TRBD1. With 6 bases clipped from V and 1 base from J, the junction kept 6 bases outside the gene matches. CDR1 MNHEY and CDR2 SVGAGI come from the germline V gene. The CDR3 is 15 amino acids.

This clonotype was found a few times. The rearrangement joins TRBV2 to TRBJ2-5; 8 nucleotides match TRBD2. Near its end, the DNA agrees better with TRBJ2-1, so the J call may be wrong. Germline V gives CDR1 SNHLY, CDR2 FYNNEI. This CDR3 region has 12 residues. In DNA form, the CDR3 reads TGTGCCTCGGGGGGGCATAACAATGAGCAGTTCTTC. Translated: CASGGHNNEQFF.

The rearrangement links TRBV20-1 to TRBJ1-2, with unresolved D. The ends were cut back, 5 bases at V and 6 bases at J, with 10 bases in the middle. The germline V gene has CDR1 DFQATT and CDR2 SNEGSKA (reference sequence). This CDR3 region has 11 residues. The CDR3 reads CSARAPDGYTF. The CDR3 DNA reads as TGCAGTGCTCGGGCTCCGGATGGCTACACCTTC.

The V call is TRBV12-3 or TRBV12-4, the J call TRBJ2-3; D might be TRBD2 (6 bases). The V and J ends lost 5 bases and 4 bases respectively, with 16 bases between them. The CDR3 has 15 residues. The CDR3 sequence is CASSPHGGAPDTQYF. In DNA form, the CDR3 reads TGTGCCAGCAGTCCCCACGGCGGGGCCCCAGATACGCAGTATTTT.

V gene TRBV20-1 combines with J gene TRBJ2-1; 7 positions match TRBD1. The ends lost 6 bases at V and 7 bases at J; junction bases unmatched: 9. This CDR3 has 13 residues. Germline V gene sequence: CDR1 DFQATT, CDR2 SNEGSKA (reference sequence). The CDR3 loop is CSAEGAKQNEQFF. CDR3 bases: TGCAGTGCAGAGGGGGCTAAACAAAATGAGCAGTTCTTC.

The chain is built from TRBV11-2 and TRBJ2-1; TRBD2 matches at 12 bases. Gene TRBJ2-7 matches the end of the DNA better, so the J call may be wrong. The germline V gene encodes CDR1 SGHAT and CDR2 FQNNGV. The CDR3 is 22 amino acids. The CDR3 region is CASSSGLFAGQARTSGVREQYF. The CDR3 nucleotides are TGTGCCAGCAGCTCTGGATTGTTCGCGGGGCAGGCCAGGACTAGCGGGGTTAGGGAACAGTACTTC.

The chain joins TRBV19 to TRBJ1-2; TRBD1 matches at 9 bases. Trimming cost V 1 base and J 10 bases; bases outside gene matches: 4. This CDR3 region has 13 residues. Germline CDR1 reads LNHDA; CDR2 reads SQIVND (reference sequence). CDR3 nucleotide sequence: TGTGCCAGTAGTATAGGACAGGGGGTAGCCTACACCTTC. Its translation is CASSIGQGVAYTF.

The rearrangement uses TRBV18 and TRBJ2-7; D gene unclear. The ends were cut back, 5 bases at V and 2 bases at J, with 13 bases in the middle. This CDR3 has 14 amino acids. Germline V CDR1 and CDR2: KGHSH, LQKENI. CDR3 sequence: CASSAQTGTYEQYF. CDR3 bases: TGTGCCAGCTCAGCCCAGACGGGTACCTACGAGCAGTACTTC.

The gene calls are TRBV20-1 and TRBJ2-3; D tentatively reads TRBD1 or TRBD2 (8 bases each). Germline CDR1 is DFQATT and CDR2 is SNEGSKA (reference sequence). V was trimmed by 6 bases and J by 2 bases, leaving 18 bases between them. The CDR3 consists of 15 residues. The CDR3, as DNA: TGCAGTGCCACAGGGGGTAGCGGGACCACAGATACGCAGTATTTT. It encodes CSATGGSGTTDTQYF.

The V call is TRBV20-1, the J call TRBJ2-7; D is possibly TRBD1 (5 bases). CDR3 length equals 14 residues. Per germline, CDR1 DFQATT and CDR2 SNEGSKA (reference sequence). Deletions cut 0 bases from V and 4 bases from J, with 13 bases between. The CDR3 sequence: CSARDIRVGYEQYF. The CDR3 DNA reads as TGCAGTGCTAGAGATATCAGGGTAGGTTACGAGCAGTACTTC.

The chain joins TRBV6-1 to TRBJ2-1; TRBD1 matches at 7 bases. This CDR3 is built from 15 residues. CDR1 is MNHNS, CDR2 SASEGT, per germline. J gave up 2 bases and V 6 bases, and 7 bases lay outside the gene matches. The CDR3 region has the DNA TGTGCCAGCAGAGTGGGACAGACTACCTACAATGAGCAGTTCTTC. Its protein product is CASRVGQTTYNEQFF.

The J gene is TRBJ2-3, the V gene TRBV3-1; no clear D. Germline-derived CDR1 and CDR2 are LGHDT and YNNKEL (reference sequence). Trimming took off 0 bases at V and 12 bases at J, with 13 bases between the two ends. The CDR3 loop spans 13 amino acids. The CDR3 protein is CASSQDPAGRQYF. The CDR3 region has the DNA TGTGCCAGCAGCCAAGATCCGGCAGGTCGTCAGTATTTT.

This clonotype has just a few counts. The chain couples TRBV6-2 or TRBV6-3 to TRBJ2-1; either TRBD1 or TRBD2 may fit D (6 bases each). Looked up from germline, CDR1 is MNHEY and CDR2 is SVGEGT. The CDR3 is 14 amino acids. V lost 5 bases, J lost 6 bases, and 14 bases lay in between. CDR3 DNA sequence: TGTGCCAGCAGTCCTGGGGGGCCGGCCAATGAGCAGTTCTTC. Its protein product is CASSPGGPANEQFF.

The CDR3 bases are TGCAGTGTGGTGTTTCGCACAGATACGCAGTATTTT. This gives the protein CSVVFRTDTQYF. The chain joins TRBV20-1 to TRBJ2-3; D unresolved. The CDR3 is made up of 12 amino acids. Between the trimmed V and J ends, which lost 7 bases and 1 base, there was a span of 9 bases. Germline-derived CDR1 and CDR2 are DFQATT and SNEGSKA (reference sequence).

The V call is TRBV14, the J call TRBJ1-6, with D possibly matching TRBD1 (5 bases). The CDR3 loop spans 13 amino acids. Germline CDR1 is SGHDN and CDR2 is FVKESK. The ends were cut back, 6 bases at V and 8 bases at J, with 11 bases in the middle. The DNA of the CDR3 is TGTGCCAGCAGTGTTGACAGCTATTCACCCCTCCACTTT. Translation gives CASSVDSYSPLHF. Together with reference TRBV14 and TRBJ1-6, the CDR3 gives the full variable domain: EAGVTQFPSHSVIEKGQTVTLRCDPISGHDNLYWYRRVMGKEIKFLLHFVKESKQDESGMPNNRFLAERTGGTYSTLKVQPAELEDSGVYFCASSVDSYSPLHFGNGTRLTVT.

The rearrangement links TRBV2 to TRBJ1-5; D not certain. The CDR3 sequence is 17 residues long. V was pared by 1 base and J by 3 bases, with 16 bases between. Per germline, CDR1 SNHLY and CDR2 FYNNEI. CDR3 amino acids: CASSEDFPWQFNQPQHF. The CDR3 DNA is TGTGCCAGCAGTGAAGATTTTCCTTGGCAGTTCAATCAGCCCCAGCATTTT.

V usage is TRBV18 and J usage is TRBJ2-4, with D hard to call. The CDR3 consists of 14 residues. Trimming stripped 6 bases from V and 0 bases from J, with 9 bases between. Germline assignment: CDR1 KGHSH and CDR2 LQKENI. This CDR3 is CASSRSEAKNIQYF. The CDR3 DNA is TGTGCCAGCTCGCGCTCCGAAGCCAAAAACATTCAGTACTTC.

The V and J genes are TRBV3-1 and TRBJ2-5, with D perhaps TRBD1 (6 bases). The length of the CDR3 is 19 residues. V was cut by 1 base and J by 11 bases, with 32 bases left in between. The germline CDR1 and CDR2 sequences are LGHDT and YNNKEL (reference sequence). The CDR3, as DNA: TGTGCCAGCAGCCAAGGCCCGATGTCGGTACAGGGAAGAAACTACGGGCAGTACTTC. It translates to CASSQGPMSVQGRNYGQYF.

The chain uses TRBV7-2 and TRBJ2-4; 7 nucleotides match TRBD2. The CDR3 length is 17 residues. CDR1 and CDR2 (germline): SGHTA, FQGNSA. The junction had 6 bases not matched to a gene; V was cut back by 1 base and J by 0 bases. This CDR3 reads CASSLGYLAVAKNIQYF. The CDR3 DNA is TGTGCCAGCAGCTTAGGGTATCTAGCGGTAGCCAAAAACATTCAGTACTTC.

The CDR3 loop is CASSLVRGGHRIDTQYF. CDR3 in DNA: TGTGCCAGCAGCTTAGTCCGGGGGGGCCATCGGATAGATACGCAGTATTTT. V gene TRBV7-2 combines with J gene TRBJ2-3; 8 bases line up with TRBD2. The CDR3 is made up of 17 amino acids. Germline trimming cut 1 base from V and 5 bases from J; bases unmatched to any gene: 11. Germline V gene sequence: CDR1 SGHTA, CDR2 FQGNSA.

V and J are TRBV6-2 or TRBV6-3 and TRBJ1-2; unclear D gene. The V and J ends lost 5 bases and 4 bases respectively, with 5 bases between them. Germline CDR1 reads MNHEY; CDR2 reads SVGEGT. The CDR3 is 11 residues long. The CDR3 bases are TGTGCCAGCAGTAACAGCTATGGCTACACCTTC. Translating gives CASSNSYGYTF.

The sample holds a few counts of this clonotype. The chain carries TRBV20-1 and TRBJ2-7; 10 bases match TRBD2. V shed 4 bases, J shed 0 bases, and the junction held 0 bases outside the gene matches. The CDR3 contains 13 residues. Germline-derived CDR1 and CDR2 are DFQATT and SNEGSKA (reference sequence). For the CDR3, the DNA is TGCAGTGCTAAGCGGGGGGGCTCCTACGAGCAGTACTTC. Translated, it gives CSAKRGGSYEQYF.

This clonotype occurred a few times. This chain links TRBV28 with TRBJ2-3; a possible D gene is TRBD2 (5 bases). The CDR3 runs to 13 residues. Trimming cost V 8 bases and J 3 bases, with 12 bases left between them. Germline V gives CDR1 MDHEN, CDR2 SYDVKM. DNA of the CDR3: TGTGCCAGCGGCCGGGGAGAAACAGATACGCAGTATTTT. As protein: CASGRGETDTQYF.

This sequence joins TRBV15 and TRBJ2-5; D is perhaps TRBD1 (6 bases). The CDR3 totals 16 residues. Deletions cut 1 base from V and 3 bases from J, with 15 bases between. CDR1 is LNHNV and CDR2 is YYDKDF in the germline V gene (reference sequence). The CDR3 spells CATSRAIGQLEETQYF. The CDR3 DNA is TGTGCCACCAGCAGAGCGATTGGACAGCTAGAAGAGACCCAGTACTTC.

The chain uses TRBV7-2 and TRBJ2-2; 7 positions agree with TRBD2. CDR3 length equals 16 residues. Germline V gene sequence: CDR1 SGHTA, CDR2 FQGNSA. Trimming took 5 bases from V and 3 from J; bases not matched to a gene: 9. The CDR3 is CASSRLAHRDTGELFF. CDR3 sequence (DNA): TGTGCCAGCAGCCGACTAGCACACCGCGACACCGGGGAGCTGTTTTTT.

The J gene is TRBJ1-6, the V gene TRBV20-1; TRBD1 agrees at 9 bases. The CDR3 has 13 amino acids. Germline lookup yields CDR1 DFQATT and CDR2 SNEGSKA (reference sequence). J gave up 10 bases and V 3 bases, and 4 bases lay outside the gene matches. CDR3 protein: CSARTGGGSPLHF. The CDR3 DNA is TGCAGTGCTAGGACAGGGGGTGGCTCACCCCTCCACTTT.